This TCR beta chain was observed in a study of T cell responses to AZD1222 COVID-19 vaccine (dated by TCRdb to the early 2020s). With regard to the full study: TCR sequencing covered more than 230 trial participants: some 210 given two doses of AZD1222 and around 25 given two doses of MenACWY control vaccine. Trial participants were enrolled by age into subgroups of 18-55, 56-69 and 70-plus years, and about 150, 27 and 61 TCR-sequenced participants, respectively, were included in these subgroups. The research as a whole found: Epitopes outside the regions mutated in the B.1.351 and B.1.1.7 variants were reportedly recognized by nearly half of the unique spike-specific TCRs. Conclusions about previously exposed vaccinees are limited because only a handful of AZD1222 recipients were SARS-CoV-2 seropositive at baseline. In the small 56-69-year group, the increase in depth fell short of significance, most likely because of low power. Participants were mostly white British, with more females than males. The authors suggested clonal diversity may have been underestimated. Because no day 14 peak-response samples were available, repertoires were characterized only after the peak T cell response. After two AZD1222 doses, spike-specific TCR breadth and depth were significantly higher than at day 0 and than in MenACWY recipients. CD4 TCRs associated with the vaccine covered the entire spike protein, and the dominant responses were in regions 160-218 and 743-854.

The time point label of this sample denotes: about 28 days (+/-7) after the second vaccine dose. Because spike-specific TCR depth and breadth did not differ between the two schedules, AZD1222 recipients who got a second dose at roughly 4 weeks were pooled with those who got a second dose at roughly 12 weeks. The vaccinee samples were drawn from two UK trials, COV001 and COV002, one of which was a single-blind randomized controlled phase 2/3 trial testing AZD1222 (ChAdOx1 nCoV-19) in healthy adults. For TCRbeta chain sequencing, PBMC samples from trial participants were taken at day 0 and at day 28 after the second dose. With respect to this clone: It has no known antigen specificity. There are no base qualities to consult, and no much larger clone falls within one base.

Relative to germline, V is 4 bases shorter and J is 0 bases shorter, with 10 bases between their ends. Spanning cysteine to phenylalanine, the CDR3 consists of 14 amino acids. Left in the record is the CDR3 DNA by itself, 42 bases read in frame from the first base. Reading the germline V gene gives CDR1 SGHRS and CDR2 YFSETQ. The CDR3 regions of human TCRbeta chains were subjected to immunosequencing. The published analysis was carried out like this. Repertoire TCRs were matched against a reference library of SARS-CoV-2-specific TCRs generated with the MIRA antigen-specificity platform. Breadth meant the fraction of unique TCRs that were SARS-CoV-2-associated, whereas depth meant the fraction of total T cells that were SARS-CoV-2-associated. Each spike-specific TCR was assigned to its reactive spike region and to a CD4 or CD8 class using the MIRA data. Log10-transformed breadth and depth values were compared by one-way ANOVA with Sidak's multiple comparisons tests. This immuneACCESS table, as held by TCRdb, lists in-frame sequences with V and J called but not all clones. Of the missing ones, under half trace to an unresolved V gene in checked studies; the others have no known cause. The V and J calls and clone size are taken from that table; D and trimming were inferred from the DNA. Recorded for this sample are roughly 150,000 clones; under 95% of them occurred a single time. Of the sample, 0.9% to 1.2% falls within the top ten clones.

The receptor was derived from an adult who received the AZD1222 COVID-19 vaccine. The source material was peripheral blood, sampled 28 days after the second AZD1222 dose. Recombination linked TRBV5-1 to TRBJ1-1; the D gene is unclear. CDR3 protein: CASSKDGMNTEAFF. Read as DNA, the sequence is TGCGCCAGCAGCAAGGACGGTATGAACACTGAAGCTTTCTTT.